The entry that follows covers one T cell receptor (beta chain) sequence. The antigen remains undetermined. This sample stems from a study of blood T cells in healthy people across ages. For the study at large: Template switching recovered approximately one barcoded beta molecule for every two T cells. Overall study results and limits: Researchers judged that diversity estimates from one million T cells fell short of true values.

The V and J ends lost 3 bases and 0 bases, in that order; junction bases with no gene match: 4. The CDR3 consists of 15 residues. Germline CDR1 is MNHEY and CDR2 is SMNVEV (reference sequence). A second PCR of roughly 7 to 11 cycles used a sample-barcoded 5' primer and a J-beta primer mix. TCRdb re-called the 5' RACE reads with MiXCR, one entry per CDR3 protein. The sample lists 850,000 to 1,300,000 distinct CDR3 sequences; under 45% were seen once. The V and J genes are TRBV27 and TRBJ1-2; 7 bases match TRBD1. Sequenced: blood. This receptor was identified in a woman between 55 and 75 years old in good health. In DNA, the CDR3 is TGTGCCAGCAGTTTGGGACAGTCTCCTAACTATGGCTACACCTTC. Amino acids: CASSLGQSPNYGYTF.